This T cell receptor (beta chain) was identified in a study of CD8 T cells in ankylosing spondylitis. Study-level findings and limits: Before this, some motif variants had been reported in reactive arthritis synovial fluid and blood. Significantly higher representation of disease-linked clones was reported for matched ankylosing spondylitis synovial fluid. Apparently characteristic of ankylosing spondylitis blood was a TCR beta motif (roughly eight highly homologous variants).

This clonotype was counted at least ten times. Antigen unknown. It was by quantitative 5'-RACE with molecular barcodes that TCR beta libraries were made. Via MiXCR, TCRdb re-called the 5' RACE reads, giving one row per CDR3 protein. The table has under 450,000 distinct CDR3 sequences, 17% seen once; the top ten hold 0.95% to 1.1%. V lost 0 bases to trimming and J lost 4 bases, with 9 bases between them. The CDR3 consists of 14 residues. The germline V gene has CDR1 LNHNV and CDR2 YYDKDF (reference sequence). V is TRBV15 and J is TRBJ2-5; tentative D call: TRBD2 (5 bases). Sequenced input: blood, either unsorted or a sorted T cell fraction (not recorded which). This receptor was identified in a male donor with ankylosing spondylitis. The CDR3 DNA is TGTGCCACCAGCAGAGATATCGGAGGAGAGACCCAGTACTTC. As protein: CATSRDIGGETQYF.